This paragraph covers one TCR beta chain sequence. The PCR contained 60 Vbeta and 13 Jbeta primers. Using immunoSEQ multiplex PCR, the repertoire was profiled, and TCRdb retains in-frame clones only, with some absent. The sample lists 130,000 or so clones, about 80% occurring once. The data were obtained in a study of cytomegalovirus exposure and HLA in healthy donors. This CDR3 is built from 16 residues. CDR1 is MNHEY, CDR2 SMNVEV, per germline (reference sequence). Losses at the gene ends were 6 bases for V and 5 bases for J; bases not matched to a gene: 12. The sequence was collected from a man aged 25-45 years in good health and CMV-seronegative. V usage is TRBV27 and J usage is TRBJ1-5; 8 positions agree with TRBD1. The sample taken for sequencing was PBMCs. The CDR3 DNA is TGTGCCAGCAGCCCCAGAGGGACAGGAGGCTATCAGCCCCAGCATTTT. Translating gives CASSPRGTGGYQPQHF.